This T cell receptor (beta chain) emerged from a study of blood T cell repertoires in COVID-19. Study-wide context: Researchers got acute and convalescent COVID-19 samples from the United States, Italy and Spain. Sources were T cells, B-cell-depleted T cells, or PBMCs; the material itself was cDNA or gDNA.

CDR3 size: 13 residues. V was clipped by 10 bases and J by 4 bases; unmatched bases: 6. Germline assignment: CDR1 MNHEY and CDR2 SVGAGI. In the source study's methods: Amplification of reference gene primers was used by the study to estimate nucleated cell counts. TCRdb's table, derived via immunoSEQ multiplex PCR, lists solely in-frame clones and lacks some. V, J and clone size are those of that table, while D and trimming were read from the DNA. This table has 200,000 to 250,000 clones, around nine tenths appearing once. Sequencing input: peripheral blood. The V gene is TRBV6-5, the J gene TRBJ1-4, with 7 positions matching TRBD1. The source of this sequence is a woman aged 55 to 70 with acute or convalescent COVID-19. The CDR3 bases are TGTGCCACTTACAGGGGCCTTAATGAAAAACTGTTTTTT. Protein: CATYRGLNEKLFF.